Below are 13 T cell receptor beta chains sequenced from a single sample in a study of T cells in Graves' hyperthyroidism and ophthalmopathy. The source material, RNA transcripts, was used to amplify TCR beta CDR3 regions. During a first-round RT-PCR of the TCR CDR3, the HTBI primer set was used. MiXCR was run by TCRdb on the multiplex PCR reads, yielding one entry per CDR3 protein. The sample has over 300,000 distinct CDR3 sequences; about 15% are singletons. The sequencing input was blood. The receptors were sampled from a woman aged 55-70 years with Graves' hyperthyroidism.

This clonotype was seen repeatedly, ten times or more. V and J are TRBV20-1 and TRBJ2-5; 9 nucleotides agree with TRBD2. The V gene's germline CDR1 is DFQATT and CDR2 SNEGSKA (reference sequence). Unmatched junction bases numbered 4, after V lost 3 bases and J lost 2 bases. The CDR3 has 14 amino acids. CDR3 loop: CSASVGLAQETQYF. CDR3 nucleotide sequence: TGCAGTGCTAGCGTAGGACTAGCGCAAGAGACCCAGTACTTC.

This clonotype was counted many times. The chain has TRBV4-1 and TRBJ1-5; 8 positions agree with TRBD1. This CDR3 has 14 amino acids. J was trimmed by 4 bases and V by 4 bases; bases with no gene match: 3. Germline V gene data show CDR1 as MGHRA and CDR2 as YSYEKL. The CDR3 loop reads CASSLWTGNQPQHF. The DNA for the CDR3 is TGCGCCAGCAGCCTCTGGACAGGGAATCAGCCCCAGCATTTT.

This clonotype was counted ten times or more. This chain joins TRBV29-1 and TRBJ2-7, with 10 bases that match TRBD2. Trimming removed 7 bases from V and 6 bases from J; junction bases left unmatched: 9. Looked up from germline, CDR1 is SQVTM and CDR2 is ANQGSEA. The CDR3 sequence is 13 residues long. The CDR3 is CSEPLAGVSEQYF. In nucleotides, the CDR3 is TGCAGCGAGCCTCTAGCGGGAGTGTCCGAGCAGTACTTC.

In its sample, this clonotype was seen many times. The chain has TRBV6-2 or TRBV6-3 and TRBJ2-3; perhaps TRBD2 as D (6 bases). The length of the CDR3 is 15 residues. Germline V gives CDR1 MNHEY, CDR2 SVGEGT. Trimming cost V 6 bases and J 1 base, with 14 bases left between them. CDR3 DNA: TGTGCCAGCAGACCAAGCGGGTCCCGCACAGATACGCAGTATTTT. Amino acids: CASRPSGSRTDTQYF.

V gene TRBV18 combines with J gene TRBJ2-1, with TRBD1 matching 11 bases. CDR3 length: 17 amino acids. The junction had 10 bases not matched to a gene; V was cut back by 0 bases and J by 9 bases. Germline values: CDR1 KGHSH, CDR2 LQKENI. The CDR3 sequence: CASSPPGARTGGGEQFF. The CDR3 nucleotides read TGTGCCAGCTCACCACCGGGAGCCAGGACAGGGGGCGGTGAGCAGTTCTTC.

This clonotype occurred a few times. The chain couples TRBV14 to TRBJ2-3; D may match TRBD1 or TRBD2 (5 bases each). Deletions cut 6 bases from V and 4 bases from J, with 20 bases between. Per the germline V gene, CDR1 is SGHDN and CDR2 is FVKESK. The CDR3 runs to 16 residues. The CDR3 coding sequence is TGTGCCAGCAGATCAGGATTTCGAGGGACGGCAGATACGCAGTATTTT. It is translated as CASRSGFRGTADTQYF. The whole variable domain, filled in from reference TRBV14 and TRBJ2-3, reads EAGVTQFPSHSVIEKGQTVTLRCDPISGHDNLYWYRRVMGKEIKFLLHFVKESKQDESGMPNNRFLAERTGGTYSTLKVQPAELEDSGVYFCASRSGFRGTADTQYFGPGTRLTVL.

This clonotype was found many times. This rearrangement joins TRBV18 to TRBJ1-4; 7 bases align to TRBD1. CDR1 is KGHSH and CDR2 is LQKENI in the germline V gene. The CDR3 is made up of 16 amino acids. The V and J ends lost 6 bases and 0 bases, in that order; junction bases with no gene match: 7. CDR3: CASSYDRVATNEKLFF. Here the CDR3 DNA reads TGTGCCAGCTCCTACGACAGGGTTGCAACTAATGAAAAACTGTTTTTT.

In its sample, this clonotype was seen many times. The V gene is TRBV2, the J gene TRBJ2-5; D possibly uses TRBD1 or TRBD2 (5 bases each). V was pared by 5 bases and J by 4 bases, with 20 bases between. CDR1 is SNHLY and CDR2 is FYNNEI in the germline V gene. CDR3 length: 16 amino acids. The CDR3 DNA reads TGTGCCAGCAGTCCGGAACGCGCTACTGGGGGAGAGACCCAGTACTTC. This encodes CASSPERATGGETQYF.

This clonotype was seen at least ten times. The chain joins TRBV3-1 to TRBJ2-7; 9 bases agree with TRBD1. With V trimmed by 2 bases and J by 6 bases, 8 bases remained unmatched. This CDR3 comprises 15 residues. From germline, CDR1 is LGHDT and CDR2 YNNKEL (reference sequence). The CDR3 sequence: CASSQPGTGISEQYF. The CDR3 DNA reads as TGTGCCAGCAGCCAACCCGGGACAGGGATTAGCGAGCAGTACTTC.

As regards this clonotype: Being one base from a much bigger clone, this may be a read error. The chain carries TRBV5-1 and TRBJ2-7, with 13 nucleotides matching TRBD2. Germline V CDR1 and CDR2: SGHRS, YFSETQ. The CDR3 consists of 15 residues. Here the CDR3 reads CASSWTSGRTYERYF. The CDR3 DNA is TGCGCCAGCAGCTGGACTAGCGGGAGAACCTACGAGCGGTACTTC. The full variable domain, with the rest looked up from reference TRBV5-1 and TRBJ2-7, is KAGVTQTPRYLIKTRGQQVTLSCSPISGHRSVSWYQQTPGQGLQFLFEYFSETQRNKGNFPGRFSGRQFSNSRSEMNVSTLELGDSALYLCASSWTSGRTYERYFGPGTRLTVT.

This clonotype showed up just a few times. A read error is possible here, since a much larger clone lies one base away. The genes are TRBV2 and TRBJ1-1; D is possibly TRBD1 (5 bases). Trimming removed 4 bases at V and 4 bases at J, with 19 bases between. This CDR3 spans 16 amino acids. Germline assignment: CDR1 SNHLY and CDR2 FYNNEI. DNA of the CDR3: TGTGCCAGCAGTGTGGGGTGGGGACGGGGTGGCACTGAAGCTTTCTTT. Translating gives CASSVGWGRGGTEAFF.

Notes on this clonotype: With a much larger clone just one base away, this may be a read error. The V and J genes are TRBV11-2 and TRBJ2-7, with a tentative D call TRBD2 (5 bases). CDR3 size: 14 residues. The V gene's germline CDR1 is SGHAT and CDR2 FQNNGV. CDR3 in amino acids: CARSTPSWGDEQYF. For the CDR3, the DNA is TGTGCCCGCAGCACCCCGTCCTGGGGAGACGAGCAGTACTTC.

This clonotype has at least ten counts. The J gene is TRBJ2-7, the V gene TRBV13; maybe TRBD2 (6 bases). V lost 6 bases and J 2 bases, leaving 14 bases between the germline ends. This CDR3 comprises 14 residues. CDR1 and CDR2 (germline): PRHDT, FYEKMQ (reference sequence). DNA of the CDR3: TGTGCCAGCAGGCCGACGGGGGAGCCCTACGAGCAGTACTTC. Translating it yields CASRPTGEPYEQYF.